This TCR beta chain came from a study of shared clonotypes between healthy human individuals. Broader study findings: Non-shared clonotypes had lower generation probabilities than clonotypes shared by all four sorted-subset donors.

Investigators spread the genomic DNA of each subset evenly over several immunoSEQ plates. TCRdb keeps only in-frame clones here, not all; method: immunoSEQ multiplex PCR. Of some 2.4 million clones listed, approximately 94% were seen once; the top ten hold 0.36%. In its sample, this clone was seen once. The antigen is not known. The CDR3 contains 15 residues. The ends were cut back, 4 bases at V and 2 bases at J, with 12 bases in the middle. Germline CDR1 is SGHDN and CDR2 is FVKESK. The V call is TRBV14, the J call TRBJ2-1; D is unresolved. The sequence was collected from a young man in good health. Some clones in this sample may be carry-over from other donors' samples. Sample: naive CD4+ T cells from PBMCs. This sample's subset: CD45RA+ positively selected. CDR3 nucleotides: TGTGCCAGCAGCCCCCTCCGGATAACCTACAATGAGCAGTTCTTC. Amino acid sequence: CASSPLRITYNEQFF.